This T cell receptor (beta chain) stems from a study of blood T cells in healthy people across ages. Whole-study results and caveats: Those diversity estimates obtained from one million T cells were thought to be underestimates. A strong correlation between TCR beta diversity and naive T cell percentage was seen.

The V gene's germline CDR1 is DFQATT and CDR2 SNEGSKA (reference sequence). This CDR3 has 10 residues. The V gene lost 6 bases and the J gene lost 6 bases, with 6 bases spanning the gap. As to this clonotype: The antigen is unknown.

A sample-barcoded 5' primer and a J-beta primer mix were used in a second PCR of about 6 to 11 cycles. Samples each returned at least 2.5 million CDR3-containing paired-end reads. TCRdb re-called the 5' RACE reads with MiXCR, one entry per CDR3 protein. The table lists 1.5 million to 2 million distinct CDR3 sequences, roughly 32% of them singletons. The chain recombines TRBV20-1 with TRBJ2-1; D gene uncertain. The sample was blood. The receptor's source is a young woman in good health. As DNA, the CDR3 is TGCAGTGCCGATTCCAATGAGCAGTTCTTC. This gives the protein CSADSNEQFF.